Following are 31 T cell receptor beta chains from one sample sequenced in a study of blood T cell repertoires in COVID-19. Assay used: immunoSEQ multiplex PCR; TCRdb lists only in-frame clones, some missing. The sample consists of 380,000 or so clones, approximately 88% of them appearing once. Sequenced: PBMCs or T cells enriched from blood (not recorded which). These TCRs come from a middle-aged woman with acute COVID-19.

This clone was seen just once. Since the CDR3 does not end with the conserved phenylalanine or tryptophan, this likely comes from a read error. The limits of the CDR3 on the DNA are not certain, so only TCRdb's listed CDR3 is given. The genes are TRBV27 and TRBJ1-6; TRBD1, as called in the table, went unchecked against the DNA. The CDR3 is made up of 13 amino acids, end residues included. Germline CDR1 MNHEY, CDR2 SMNVEV (reference sequence). CDR3 loop: CASSSGTGGYSRL.

The chain recombines TRBV10-2 with TRBJ1-5; TRBD1 matches at 7 bases. This CDR3 contains 16 residues. Looked up from germline, CDR1 is WSHSY and CDR2 is SAAADI. The junction had 12 bases not matched to a gene; V was cut back by 6 bases and J by 4 bases. CDR3 sequence reads: CASSKGTDASNQPQHF. Here the CDR3 DNA reads TGCGCCAGCAGCAAAGGGACAGACGCGTCGAATCAGCCCCAGCATTTT.

In its sample, this clone was seen once. V gene TRBV6-5 combines with J gene TRBJ2-2; a weak D match, TRBD1 (6 bases). V gave up 5 bases and J gave up 0 bases, with 10 bases separating them. The germline V gene encodes CDR1 MNHEY and CDR2 SVGAGI. The CDR3 covers 15 residues. In nucleotides, the CDR3 is TGTGCCAGCAGTACCGACAGGCCGAACACCGGGGAGCTGTTTTTT. Encoded protein: CASSTDRPNTGELFF.

This rearrangement joins TRBV18 to TRBJ1-2; D is undetermined. In germline, CDR1 is KGHSH, CDR2 LQKENI. The CDR3 is made up of 15 amino acids. Trimming took off 3 bases at V and 2 bases at J, with 13 bases between the two ends. The CDR3 loop reads CASSPLEGENYGYTF. The CDR3 DNA reads as TGTGCCAGCTCACCGCTGGAGGGTGAGAACTATGGCTACACCTTC.

The genes are TRBV3-1 (or the pseudogene TRBV3-2) and TRBJ2-3; TRBD1 matches 7 bases. Germline V CDR1 and CDR2: LGHDT, YNNKEL (reference sequence). CDR3 size: 14 residues. V shed 6 bases and J 4 bases; nucleotides not matched to a gene: 7. The CDR3 DNA reads as TGTGCCAGCAGTCGTATGACAGGGTCAGATACGCAGTATTTT. It translates to CASSRMTGSDTQYF.

This sequence joins TRBV19 and TRBJ2-7; 7 positions match TRBD1. The germline CDR1 and CDR2 sequences are LNHDA and SQIVND (reference sequence). V shed 6 bases and J 1 base; nucleotides not matched to a gene: 6. The CDR3 is made up of 14 amino acids. This CDR3 is CASSQRGQSYEQYF. CDR3 nucleotide sequence: TGTGCCAGTAGCCAAAGGGGACAGTCCTACGAGCAGTACTTC.

The chain uses TRBV20-1 and TRBJ1-4, with 9 bases identical to TRBD1. Germline assignment: CDR1 DFQATT and CDR2 SNEGSKA (reference sequence). Trimming at V came to 3 bases and at J to 8 bases, leaving 4 bases not matched to a gene. This CDR3 is 13 amino acids long. CDR3 protein: CSASKTGGEKLFF. The CDR3 coding sequence is TGCAGTGCTAGTAAGACAGGGGGAGAAAAACTGTTTTTT.

The chain carries TRBV9 and TRBJ2-1; TRBD1 agrees at 11 bases. Trimming took 7 bases from V and 6 from J; bases not matched to a gene: 9. This CDR3 has 15 amino acids. CDR1 and CDR2 from the germline V gene are SGDLS and YYNGEE. The CDR3 is CASATTGTGGNEQFF. The CDR3 DNA reads as TGTGCCAGCGCTACTACCGGGACAGGGGGCAATGAGCAGTTCTTC.

The chain is built from TRBV7-8 and TRBJ2-1; D is perhaps TRBD2 (6 bases). The CDR3 runs to 15 residues. Between the trimmed V and J ends, which lost 5 bases and 5 bases, there was a span of 16 bases. Germline CDR1 is SGHVS and CDR2 is FQNEAQ. Here the CDR3 reads CASSIRGGANNEQFF. DNA of the CDR3: TGTGCCAGCAGCATCCGAGGCGGGGCCAACAATGAGCAGTTCTTC.

The rearrangement uses TRBV2 and TRBJ2-7, with 9 bases fitting TRBD1. V lost 9 bases, J lost 6 bases, and 12 bases stayed unmatched. The CDR3 spans 14 residues. Germline V gene data show CDR1 as SNHLY and CDR2 as FYNNEI. The CDR3 spells CASSIGDRVPEQYF. The CDR3, as DNA: TGTGCCAGTTCTATCGGGGACAGGGTACCCGAGCAGTACTTC.

The genes are TRBV11-2 and TRBJ1-5; TRBD1 might be the D (6 bases). Trimming stripped 4 bases from V and 5 bases from J, with 15 bases between. Germline CDR1 SGHAT, CDR2 FQNNGV. The CDR3 totals 15 residues. CDR3 residues: CASSSPGEGDQPQHF. CDR3 in DNA: TGTGCCAGCAGCTCTCCCGGGGAGGGGGATCAGCCCCAGCATTTT.

The rearrangement uses TRBV29-1 and TRBJ2-3; 9 bases line up with TRBD1. The germline CDR1 and CDR2 sequences are SQVTM and ANQGSEA. V lost 6 bases, J lost 3 bases, and 10 bases stayed unmatched. The CDR3 extends over 15 amino acids. CDR3 sequence: CSVGPDRGITDTQYF. The DNA of the CDR3 is TGCAGCGTCGGGCCGGACAGGGGCATAACAGATACGCAGTATTTT.

This chain uses TRBV29-1 with TRBJ1-1, with 7 bases fitting TRBD1. V gave up 7 bases and J gave up 1 base; unmatched junction bases: 3. The CDR3 contains 12 residues. CDR1 is SQVTM and CDR2 is ANQGSEA in the germline V gene. The CDR3 bases are TGCAGCGCGGGACAGAAGAACACTGAAGCTTTCTTT. The encoded protein is CSAGQKNTEAFF.

The chain joins TRBV6-5 to TRBJ2-7; D ambiguous. Germline CDR1 reads MNHEY; CDR2 reads SVGAGI. V dropped 0 bases and J dropped 3 bases, with 15 bases sitting between them. There are 16 residues in the CDR3. This chain's CDR3 is CASSYSSPPQNYEQYF. The CDR3 bases are TGTGCCAGCAGTTACTCGTCCCCCCCACAAAACTACGAGCAGTACTTC.

The chain is built from TRBV2 and TRBJ1-5; D remains unclear. The CDR3 length is 13 residues. Trimming removed 4 bases at V and 2 bases at J, with 6 bases between. Germline V gene data show CDR1 as SNHLY and CDR2 as FYNNEI. The CDR3 protein is CASSAQGNQPQHF. In DNA form, the CDR3 reads TGTGCCAGCAGTGCGCAGGGCAATCAGCCCCAGCATTTT.

This clone was seen just once. The V gene is TRBV21-1, the J gene TRBJ2-6; the table's TRBD2 call for D was not verified on the DNA. TRBV21-1 is described as a pseudogene. The CDR3 totals 16 residues. The CDR3 DNA reads as TGTGCCAGCAGCGGGGGAGGGGGCTCTGGGGCCAACGTCCTGACTTTC. Protein: CASSGGGGSGANVLTF.

The V and J genes are TRBV6-2 or TRBV6-3 and TRBJ2-1; 7 bases are a match to TRBD2. J lost 2 bases, V lost 2 bases, and 9 bases had no gene match. Germline CDR1 and CDR2: MNHEY and SVGEGT. The length of the CDR3 is 17 residues. The CDR3 is CASSYPPPSGTYNEQFF. The CDR3, as DNA: TGTGCCAGCAGTTACCCACCCCCTAGCGGAACCTACAATGAGCAGTTCTTC.

This clone has a handful of counts. The chain uses TRBV5-6 and TRBJ2-5, with 10 bases lining up with TRBD2. The CDR3 runs to 16 residues. Trimming cost V 4 bases and J 6 bases; bases outside gene matches: 12. Germline V gives CDR1 SGHDT, CDR2 YYEEEE. The CDR3 coding sequence is TGTGCCAGCAGCCCATCAGCGGGGGGGCTGGTTAAGACCCAGTACTTC. Translated, it gives CASSPSAGGLVKTQYF.

This clone has just one count. The chain combines TRBV2 with TRBJ1-5; the match to TRBD1 covers 8 bases. J lost 0 bases, V lost 8 bases, and 3 bases had no gene match. This CDR3 region has 14 residues. Germline loops: CDR1 SNHLY, CDR2 FYNNEI. The CDR3: CASRQGYSNQPQHF. The CDR3 DNA sequence: TGTGCCAGCCGACAGGGGTATAGCAATCAGCCCCAGCATTTT.

The rearrangement uses TRBV5-1 and TRBJ2-7; no reliable D call. V gave up 0 bases and J gave up 0 bases, with 7 bases separating them. The CDR3 has 14 amino acids. Germline-derived CDR1 and CDR2 are SGHRS and YFSETQ. Here the CDR3 reads CASSLELYSYEQYF. The CDR3 region has the DNA TGCGCCAGCAGCTTGGAGCTGTACTCCTACGAGCAGTACTTC.

The V gene is TRBV5-1, the J gene TRBJ1-1; 8 positions agree with TRBD1. Germline-derived CDR1 and CDR2 are SGHRS and YFSETQ. The V and J ends lost 2 bases and 2 bases, in that order; junction bases with no gene match: 5. This CDR3 region has 15 residues. Here the CDR3 DNA reads TGCGCCAGCAGCTTCCCGGACAGGGCCAACACTGAAGCTTTCTTT. Its translation is CASSFPDRANTEAFF.

The V gene is TRBV18, the J gene TRBJ1-2, with a possible D match to TRBD1 (5 bases). V was cut by 3 bases and J by 0 bases, with 11 bases left in between. Germline assignment: CDR1 KGHSH and CDR2 LQKENI. CDR3 size: 15 residues. The CDR3 nucleotides read TGTGCCAGCTCACCGGGCGCAGGGTCTAACTATGGCTACACCTTC. Its protein product is CASSPGAGSNYGYTF. Full variable domain (remainder filled in from reference TRBV18 and TRBJ1-2): NAGVMQNPRHLVRRRGQEARLRCSPMKGHSHVYWYRQLPEEGLKFMVYLQKENIIDESGMPKERFSAEFPKEGPSILRIQQVVRGDSAAYFCASSPGAGSNYGYTFGSGTRLTVV.

This chain joins TRBV7-9 and TRBJ1-2, with D uncertain. The CDR3 has 10 residues. Trimming removed 8 bases from V and 7 bases from J, with 8 bases in between. CDR1 and CDR2 (germline): SEHNR, FQNEAQ (reference sequence). The DNA of the CDR3 is TGTGCCAGCCAACTAGGTGGCTACACCTTC. It yields the protein CASQLGGYTF.

The CDR3 here is CASSEVRESNYGYTF. DNA of the CDR3: TGTGCCAGCAGTGAAGTTCGGGAATCAAACTATGGCTACACCTTC. The genes are TRBV7-6 and TRBJ1-2; no definite D call. CDR1 and CDR2 (germline): SGHVS, FNYEAQ. The V end was cut by 6 bases, the J end by 2 bases, with 16 bases between. This CDR3 contains 15 residues.

The CDR3 nucleotides are TGTGCCAGCAGCGCCCTAGCGGCGAACACCGGGGAGCTGTTTTTT. Translated, it gives CASSALAANTGELFF. V is TRBV7-8 and J is TRBJ2-2; TRBD2 matches at 7 bases. The V gene's germline CDR1 is SGHVS and CDR2 FQNEAQ. The CDR3 has 15 residues. The V segment lost 5 bases and the J segment 0 bases; nucleotides outside the gene matches: 3.

The rearrangement links TRBV10-3 to TRBJ1-3, with 7 bases identical to TRBD1. This CDR3 has 16 amino acids. Looked up from germline, CDR1 is ENHRY and CDR2 is SYGVKD. V trimming: 0 bases; J trimming: 4 bases; junction bases outside the gene matches: 6. The CDR3 reads CAISESLTGLGNTIYF. The CDR3 bases are TGTGCCATCAGTGAGTCGTTGACAGGGCTGGGAAACACCATATATTTT.

V usage is TRBV29-1 and J usage is TRBJ1-4; the match to TRBD1 covers 7 bases. The length of the CDR3 is 13 residues. From germline, CDR1 is SQVTM and CDR2 ANQGSEA. Losses at the gene ends were 7 bases for V and 2 bases for J; bases not matched to a gene: 4. Here the CDR3 DNA reads TGCAGCGGGGCGACAGGGACTAATGAAAAACTGTTTTTT. Translation gives CSGATGTNEKLFF.

This rearrangement joins TRBV5-1 to TRBJ2-5, with TRBD2 matching over 8 bases. This CDR3 is built from 15 residues. Germline loops: CDR1 SGHRS, CDR2 YFSETQ. V gave up 1 base and J gave up 3 bases; unmatched junction bases: 5. The CDR3 reads CASSLSLLAEETQYF. The CDR3, as DNA: TGCGCCAGCAGCTTGAGTTTACTAGCGGAAGAGACCCAGTACTTC.

Worth noting for this clone: Different DNA sequences within this sample yield the same CDR3. This rearrangement joins TRBV19 to TRBJ1-3, with D unclear. The V end lost 3 bases, the J end lost 0 bases, and 6 bases lay between the germline ends. The length of the CDR3 is 14 residues. In germline, CDR1 is LNHDA, CDR2 SQIVND (reference sequence). The CDR3 sequence is CASSISGSGNTIYF. The CDR3, as DNA: TGTGCCAGTAGTATTTCCGGCTCTGGAAACACCATATATTTT. The full variable domain, its missing parts supplied by reference TRBV19 and TRBJ1-3, is DGGITQSPKYLFRKEGQNVTLSCEQNLNHDAMYWYRQDPGQGLRLIYYSQIVNDFQKGDIAEGYSVSREKKESFPLTVTSAQKNPTAFYLCASSISGSGNTIYFGEGSWLTVV.

This rearrangement joins TRBV3-1 (or the pseudogene TRBV3-2) to TRBJ2-3; D not resolved. V was clipped by 1 base and J by 2 bases, with 13 bases between them. The CDR3 runs 16 residues. The germline V gene has CDR1 LGHDT and CDR2 YNNKEL (reference sequence). CDR3 sequence reads: CASSQGVQTPTDTQYF. In DNA, the CDR3 is TGTGCCAGCAGCCAAGGTGTACAGACCCCCACAGATACGCAGTATTTT.

The chain has TRBV24-1 and TRBJ1-5; D unclear. Between the trimmed V and J ends, which lost 3 bases and 4 bases, there was a span of 12 bases. The CDR3 spans 15 residues. Per germline, CDR1 KGHDR and CDR2 SFDVKD. CDR3 sequence: CATSDGQTLNQPQHF. In nucleotides, the CDR3 is TGTGCCACCAGTGATGGGCAGACCCTTAATCAGCCCCAGCATTTT.